What follows are 15 T cell receptor beta chains derived from one specimen sequenced in a study of breast tumors, draining lymph nodes, adjacent tissues (dated by TCRdb to the mid-2010s). Preparation of the library involved multiplex PCR. Sequencing was performed on an Illumina HiSeq 2000. The raw public reads went through TCRdb reprocessing: fastp at Q25, MiXCR clone calling, in-frame beta chains kept. Merged by CDR3 protein, the rows form single entries marked with the most common genes and DNA. The sample profile shows 200,000 to 250,000 distinct CDR3 sequences; less than 40% of them were found once. In total, the top ten clones hold over 3.5% of the sample. Lymph node samples came from the axillary draining lymph nodes of breast cancer patients. Specimen: axillary lymph node tissue. These receptors all stem from a female donor with breast cancer. Some clones in this sample may be carry-over from other donors' samples.

The gene calls are TRBV2 and TRBJ1-6; D might be TRBD1 (6 bases). Germline V gene lookup returns CDR1 SNHLY and CDR2 FYNNEI. Trimming removed 5 bases from V and 7 bases from J, with 18 bases in between. CDR3 length: 16 amino acids. In nucleotides, the CDR3 is TGTGCCAGCAGTTCCCCACTACAGGGCACCAATTCACCCCTCCACTTT. Amino acids: CASSSPLQGTNSPLHF.

The sample holds many counts of this clonotype. The chain is built from TRBV15 and TRBJ2-1, with 10 bases fitting TRBD1. Germline V CDR1 and CDR2: LNHNV, YYDKDF (reference sequence). V lost 1 base to trimming and J lost 4 bases; unmatched junction nucleotides: 4. This CDR3 is built from 16 residues. The CDR3: CATSRAGDRGYNEQFF. The CDR3 nucleotides are TGTGCCACCAGCAGAGCCGGGGACAGGGGATACAATGAGCAGTTCTTC.

This clonotype was seen at least ten times. The rearrangement uses TRBV11-2 and TRBJ2-1; a weak D match, TRBD2 (6 bases). The CDR3 runs 15 residues. Trimming took off 0 bases at V and 2 bases at J, with 8 bases between the two ends. The germline V gene encodes CDR1 SGHAT and CDR2 FQNNGV. CDR3 sequence (DNA): TGTGCCAGCAGCTTAGATCGGGGGACCTACAATGAGCAGTTCTTC. Residues: CASSLDRGTYNEQFF.

The CDR3 DNA sequence: TGCAGTGCTAGAGCGACTAGCGGAGGGGAGACCCAGTACTTC. Encoded protein: CSARATSGGETQYF. This chain links TRBV20-1 with TRBJ2-5; 9 bases map to TRBD2. Germline V CDR1 and CDR2: DFQATT, SNEGSKA (reference sequence). CDR3 length equals 14 residues. The V gene end was trimmed by 1 base and the J gene end by 5 bases; junction bases not matched to a gene: 5.

The rearrangement uses TRBV7-9 and TRBJ2-7; D gene ambiguous. The CDR3 covers 12 residues. Germline V CDR1 and CDR2: SEHNR, FQNEAQ (reference sequence). V was clipped by 1 base and J by 5 bases, with 6 bases between them. In DNA, the CDR3 is TGTGCCAGCAGCTTAGGGTGGAACGAGCAGTACGTC. Translation: CASSLGWNEQYV.

The J gene is TRBJ1-2, the V gene TRBV19; D is unclear. The CDR3 extends over 12 amino acids. Deletions cut 9 bases from V and 8 bases from J, with 16 bases between. Germline V lookup: CDR1 LNHDA, CDR2 SQIVND (reference sequence). The CDR3 DNA follows: TGTGCCAGCCAAAGCTGGTCTGGAGGCTACACCTTC. Protein product: CASQSWSGGYTF.

This clonotype appeared many times. The chain carries TRBV10-3 and TRBJ2-3; tentative D call: TRBD2 (7 bases). Germline lookup yields CDR1 ENHRY and CDR2 SYGVKD. This CDR3 has 15 amino acids. Deletions cut 7 bases from V and 4 bases from J, with 18 bases between. The CDR3 sequence is CAINGRRGQADTQYF. CDR3 bases: TGTGCCATCAATGGGAGGCGGGGGCAGGCAGATACGCAGTATTTT.

The chain employs TRBV10-1 and TRBJ2-3; D unresolved. The CDR3 runs to 15 residues. Trimming removed 0 bases from V and 2 bases from J, with 9 bases in between. Germline CDR1 reads WNHNN; CDR2 reads SYGVQD (reference sequence). The CDR3 DNA follows: TGCGCCAGCAGTGAGTCCCAGGTGTCCACAGATACGCAGTATTTT. This codes for CASSESQVSTDTQYF.

The V and J genes are TRBV20-1 and TRBJ1-5; 7 bases map to TRBD1. Germline CDR1 and CDR2: DFQATT and SNEGSKA (reference sequence). This CDR3 spans 14 amino acids. The V and J ends lost 5 bases and 4 bases, in that order; junction bases with no gene match: 8. The chain's CDR3 is CSAPTGNINQPQHF. The CDR3 region has the DNA TGCAGTGCTCCGACAGGGAATATTAATCAGCCCCAGCATTTT.

The sample holds many counts of this clonotype. This chain uses TRBV20-1 with TRBJ2-7; no clear D gene. This CDR3 is 11 amino acids long. CDR1 and CDR2 (germline): DFQATT, SNEGSKA (reference sequence). The V gene lost 6 bases and the J gene lost 4 bases, with 10 bases spanning the gap. CDR3 sequence reads: CSATLGYEQYF. CDR3 nucleotides: TGCAGTGCCACGTTAGGTTACGAGCAGTACTTC.

Many counts were recorded for this clonotype. The chain links TRBV7-8 to TRBJ2-7, with TRBD2 identical over 7 bases. V was pared by 0 bases and J by 9 bases, with 2 bases of the junction left unmatched. CDR1 and CDR2 from the germline V gene are SGHVS and FQNEAQ. CDR3 size: 12 residues. Here the CDR3 reads CASSLASGGQYF. The DNA of the CDR3 is TGTGCCAGCAGCTTAGCTTCGGGGGGGCAGTACTTC.

In this sample, this clonotype turned up once. The V gene is TRBV20-1, the J gene TRBJ2-1; 9 bases align to TRBD2. Germline lookup yields CDR1 DFQATT and CDR2 SNEGSKA (reference sequence). The CDR3 sequence is 14 residues long. Germline trimming cut 4 bases from V and 10 bases from J; bases unmatched to any gene: 11. The CDR3 DNA is TGCAGTGCTATGGCGGGGGGGCCTGGCACCGAGCAGTTCTTC. This gives the protein CSAMAGGPGTEQFF.

This clonotype was recorded at least ten times. V and J are TRBV9 and TRBJ2-7; no clear D. The CDR3 is made up of 15 amino acids. Germline V gives CDR1 SGDLS, CDR2 YYNGEE. Deletions cut 0 bases from V and 4 bases from J, with 14 bases between. CDR3 nucleotides: TGTGCCAGCAGCGTAGATGAAGGCCGCGCTTACGAGCAGTACTTC. Translation gives CASSVDEGRAYEQYF.

This clonotype showed up many times. The rearrangement joins TRBV4-1 to TRBJ2-2; D is unclear. Germline V gives CDR1 MGHRA, CDR2 YSYEKL. V gave up 4 bases and J gave up 0 bases, with 9 bases separating them. The CDR3 consists of 15 residues. CDR3 loop: CASSPLTTNTGELFF. The CDR3 bases are TGCGCCAGCAGCCCCTTGACCACGAACACCGGGGAGCTGTTTTTT.

The chain carries TRBV19 and TRBJ1-1; possible D gene TRBD1, 6 bases. V lost 6 bases and J lost 2, with 10 bases in between. This CDR3 has 13 amino acids. The germline V gene encodes CDR1 LNHDA and CDR2 SQIVND (reference sequence). The CDR3 spells CASRIQGNTEAFF. The CDR3 bases are TGTGCCAGTAGGATACAGGGTAACACTGAAGCTTTCTTT.